Listed below are T cell receptor beta chains from one sample, sequenced in a study of read filtering for tumor transcriptome and immune sequencing. TCRdb itself ran the reads through MiXCR, one entry per CDR3 protein. This table holds tens of thousands of distinct CDR3 sequences, about 13% found once. The sequencing input was a population of CD138-negative cells sorted from bone marrow. All receptors come from a donor at least 40 years old with multiple myeloma. The CDR3 runs from the conserved cysteine through the conserved F or W. Each record gives: clone size, V gene, J gene, D gene, CDR3 DNA, CDR3 protein. A D gene is named only where the DNA matches it firmly. Some rows mark clone size as missing; the rest say once, few, many or name a class of expanded clone.

many,TRBV4-2,TRBJ2-7,TRBD1,TGTGCCAGCAGCGAGGGACAGGGGGCGTACGAGCAGTACTTC,CASSEGQGAYEQYF
many,TRBV5-1,TRBJ2-6,.,TGCGCCAGCAGCTTGAACTCGGGGGCCGGCTCTGGGGCCAACGTCCTGACTTTC,CASSLNSGAGSGANVLTF
many,TRBV20-1,TRBJ2-5,.,TGCAGTGCTAGAGATAACACCCGCCCAGGGACCCAGTACTTC,CSARDNTRPGTQYF
many,TRBV9,TRBJ1-5,TRBD1,TGTGCCAGCAGCCCTACGGGACAGAGCAATCAGCCCCAGCATTTT,CASSPTGQSNQPQHF
many,TRBV29-1,TRBJ1-3,.,TGCAGCGTTGAAGACAGGATTTCCCTATCTGGAAACACCATATATTTT,CSVEDRISLSGNTIYF
many,TRBV7-9,TRBJ2-5,TRBD1,TGTGCCAGCAGCGATAACCCCCGGGACAGGGGACAAGAGACCCAGTACTTC,CASSDNPRDRGQETQYF
many,TRBV28,TRBJ2-1,TRBD1,TGTGCCAGCAGCCTCCTATTGTCGGGACAGATCTACAATGAGCAGTTCTTC,CASSLLLSGQIYNEQFF
many,TRBV5-1,TRBJ1-1,.,TGCGCCAGCAGCTTGGATCCAGGGAGGAACACTGAAGCTTTCTTT,CASSLDPGRNTEAFF
.,TRBV7-2,TRBJ2-6,.,TGTGCCAGCAGCTTAGGTTCAGGCTCTGGGGCCAACGTCCTGACTTTC,CASSLGSGSGANVLTF
.,TRBV7-2,TRBJ2-6,TRBD1,TGTGCCAGCAGCTTCCTAGGACAGGCCTCCTCTGGGGCCAACGTCCTGACTTTC,CASSFLGQASSGANVLTF
many,TRBV2,TRBJ2-1,.,TGTGCCAGCAGGACCTACAATGAGCAGTTCTTC,CASRTYNEQFF
many,TRBV11-2,TRBJ2-5,TRBD2,TGTGCCAGCAGCTTAGTTCCGGGAGGGAGACGAGAGACCCAGTACTTC,CASSLVPGGRRETQYF
many,TRBV7-2,TRBJ2-5,.,TGTGCCAGCAGCTTCTCGGGACTCTCGAAGACCCAGTACTTC,CASSFSGLSKTQYF
many,TRBV11-1,TRBJ2-2,TRBD1,TGTGCCAGCAGCCCACGGACAGGGTCCACCGGGGAGCTGTTTTTT,CASSPRTGSTGELFF
many,TRBV29-1,TRBJ2-7,.,TGCAGCGTGGAGATACAGGGCCACGAGCAGTACTTC,CSVEIQGHEQYF
many,TRBV28,TRBJ2-7,TRBD1,TGTGCCAGCAGTTTCGCCAGGACAGGAACCGAGCAGTACTTC,CASSFARTGTEQYF
many,TRBV7-2,TRBJ2-3,.,TGTGCCAGCAGCTTAGCGATGGGGGTAGATACGCAGTATTTT,CASSLAMGVDTQYF
many,TRBV20-1,TRBJ2-3,.,TGCAGTGCTACGCGTAATAGGGATACGCAGTATTTT,CSATRNRDTQYF
many,TRBV6-1,TRBJ1-5,.,TGTGCCAGCAATCCTACAGGGTCTAATCAGCCCCAGCATTTT,CASNPTGSNQPQHF
many,TRBV7-8,TRBJ2-3,.,TGTGCCAGCACCCTGACTCTCACAGATACGCAGTATTTT,CASTLTLTDTQYF
few,TRBV6-5,TRBJ2-2,TRBD1,TGTGCCAGCAAGGCAGGGGGTGCCACCGGGGAGCTGTTTTTT,CASKAGGATGELFF
many,TRBV5-1,TRBJ2-1,.,TGCGCCAGCAGCGGAGGAGGGTTACCGGGCAGCTCCTACAATGAGCAGTTCTTC,CASSGGGLPGSSYNEQFF
many,TRBV5-1,TRBJ1-4,.,TGCGCCAGCAGCAAACCGGACAGAGGAGAAAAACTGTTTTTT,CASSKPDRGEKLFF
few,TRBV20-1,TRBJ2-1,TRBD2,TGCAGTGCTAGAGATATAGCGGGAGGGGCTTACAATGAGCAGTTCTTC,CSARDIAGGAYNEQFF
few,TRBV29-1,TRBJ1-3,.,TGCAGCGTTGAGGGGGGGTCCGGAAACACCATATATTTT,CSVEGGSGNTIYF
many,TRBV7-9,TRBJ2-7,.,TGTGCCAGCAGCTTAGGAGGTCTCAGCGAGCAGTACTTC,CASSLGGLSEQYF
.,TRBV7-9,TRBJ2-2,.,TGTGCCAGCAGCCCGTGGACTACCCTGAACACCGGGGAGCTGTCTTTT,CASSPWTTLNTGELSF
.,TRBV11-2,TRBJ2-3,.,TGTACCAGCGAAATGGCGGCCCTGTCCACAGATACGCAGTATTTT,CTSEMAALSTDTQYF
many,TRBV9,TRBJ2-1,TRBD2,TGTGCCAGCAGCCCATCACTAGCGGCCTCCAATGAGCAGTTCTTC,CASSPSLAASNEQFF
many,TRBV5-1,TRBJ2-5,TRBD2,TGCGCCAGCAGCTCCGGGACTAGCGTACAAGAGACCCAGTACTTC,CASSSGTSVQETQYF
.,TRBV29-1,TRBJ2-3,.,TGCAGCGTTGCGACAGACCTCACAGATACGCAGTATTTT,CSVATDLTDTQYF
many,TRBV28,TRBJ1-1,TRBD1,TGTGCCGTGGACAGGGGTTCGGCGTCTTACATGAACACTGAAGCTTTCTTT,CAVDRGSASYMNTEAFF
many,TRBV6-2/TRBV6-3,TRBJ2-2,.,TGTGCCAGCAGAAAGCCGAACACCGGGGAGCTGTTTTTT,CASRKPNTGELFF
.,TRBV27,TRBJ2-6,TRBD1,TGTGCCTGCAGTCGCACAGGGGCAGGGGCCAACGTCCTGGCTTTC,CACSRTGAGANVLAF
.,TRBV11-2,TRBJ2-7,TRBD2,TGTGCCAGCAGCCTGGGGGCTAGCGGGAGTCGGTCGGAGCGGTACTTC,CASSLGASGSRSERYF
medium-sized,TRBV6-5,TRBJ2-1,TRBD2,TGTGCCAGCAGTTACTACCCAGGGAGGGGCAATGAGCAGTTCTTC,CASSYYPGRGNEQFF
many,TRBV10-3,TRBJ2-3,TRBD1,TGTGCCATCAGTCGCGGACAGGGGGCAGATACGCAGTATTTT,CAISRGQGADTQYF
many,TRBV2,TRBJ2-5,TRBD2,TGTGCCAGCAGACCCGGGACTAGCGGGATACAAGAGACCCAGTACTTC,CASRPGTSGIQETQYF
.,TRBV2,TRBJ1-4,.,TGTACCAGCAGCCTGGACAAGGCTCGTGAAAAACTGTTTTTT,CTSSLDKAREKLFF
few,TRBV29-1,TRBJ2-7,TRBD2,TGCAGCGGGGTAGCTGGCGGGAGATCCGAGCAGTACTTC,CSGVAGGRSEQYF
many,TRBV11-2,TRBJ2-3,TRBD2,TGTGCCAGCAGCTGGACTAGCGGGAGTGGGACAGATACGCAGTATTTT,CASSWTSGSGTDTQYF
many,TRBV7-9,TRBJ2-5,.,TGTGCCAGCAGCCCCCATGGTGGCGGAGGGGAGGAGACCCAGTACTTC,CASSPHGGGGEETQYF
many,TRBV7-9,TRBJ1-1,.,TGTGCCAGCAGCTTAGCCCCGGGAAGATCTAAGAACACTGAAGCTTTCTTT,CASSLAPGRSKNTEAFF
many,TRBV27,TRBJ1-2,TRBD1,TGTGCCAGCAGTTTGGGCCCAGGGGGCTCTGGCTACACCTTC,CASSLGPGGSGYTF
many,TRBV7-9,TRBJ2-1,TRBD2,TGTGCCAGCAGCTCTAGCGGGCCAGAAATGAATGAGCAGTTCTTC,CASSSSGPEMNEQFF
many,TRBV19,TRBJ2-5,.,TGTGCCAGTAGTGACCAAGAGACCCAGTACTTC,CASSDQETQYF
many,TRBV28,TRBJ2-3,TRBD2,TGTGCCAGCAGTTTGCAGACTAGCGGAACGTCCCATACGCAGTATTTT,CASSLQTSGTSHTQYF
.,TRBV20-1,TRBJ1-1,.,TGCAGTGCCAGAGACCCCGGGGACACTGAAGCTTTCTTT,CSARDPGDTEAFF
.,TRBV9,TRBJ2-3,.,TGTGCCAGCAGCTCCAGAGGGAGCACAGATACGCAGTATTTT,CASSSRGSTDTQYF
many,TRBV29-1,TRBJ1-4,TRBD1,TGCAGCGTGCAGGGGGCTATGGGGGAAAAACTGTTTTTT,CSVQGAMGEKLFF
many,TRBV10-3,TRBJ1-1,TRBD1,TGTGCCATCAGTGGGGACAGGGACACTGAAGCTTTCTTT,CAISGDRDTEAFF
many,TRBV2,TRBJ1-2,.,TGTGCCAGCAGCCCCAATTGGTTATTTGGCTACACCTTC,CASSPNWLFGYTF
many,TRBV30,TRBJ1-1,TRBD1,TGTGCCTGGACCACTCGACAGGGAGGAGATGCTTTCTTT,CAWTTRQGGDAFF
many,TRBV20-1,TRBJ1-1,TRBD1,TGCAGTGCTAGCTCGCCCAGGGGGCGGAACACTGAAGCTTTCTTT,CSASSPRGRNTEAFF
few,TRBV5-1,TRBJ2-1,TRBD2,TGCGCCAGCAGCTTGGATCGGGCTAGCGGGAGCCGGGATGAGCAGTTCTTC,CASSLDRASGSRDEQFF